The rows below give T cell receptor beta chains drawn from one sample of a study of blood T cells in healthy people across ages. Each CDR3 protein is one row after TCRdb ran MiXCR on the 5' RACE reads. Of about 1.1 million distinct CDR3 sequences listed, roughly two fifths are singletons. The material sequenced was blood. The source is a man aged 18 to 30 in good health. The CDR3 runs from the conserved cysteine through the conserved F or W. The order of the fields is clone size, D gene, V gene, J gene, CDR3 protein, CDR3 DNA. The D gene is left open where the match is weak. Only some rows state a clone size, as once, few, many or a class for expanded clones.

-	TRBD2	TRBV7-9	TRBJ2-3	CASTGGDGPDTQYF	TGTGCCAGCACTGGGGGGGATGGCCCAGATACGCAGTATTTT
-	TRBD1	TRBV9	TRBJ1-2	CASSSQALGTGDGYTF	TGTGCCAGCAGCTCTCAAGCCCTAGGGACAGGGGATGGCTACACCTTC
many	-	TRBV5-1	TRBJ2-2	CASSITGIAGELFF	TGCGCCAGCAGCATTACAGGGATCGCCGGGGAGCTGTTTTTT
few	-	TRBV4-1	TRBJ1-4	CASTKSSGGRDEKLFF	TGCGCCAGCACCAAAAGTTCCGGGGGGAGAGACGAAAAACTGTTTTTT
-	-	TRBV7-8	TRBJ1-6	CASSLGGPGSPLHF	TGTGCCAGCAGCTTAGGGGGTCCAGGATCACCCCTCCACTTT
-	-	TRBV7-9	TRBJ1-1	CASSLDARNTEAFF	TGTGCCAGCAGCTTAGATGCAAGGAATACTGAAGCTTTCTTT
-	TRBD1	TRBV7-2	TRBJ2-3	CASSRNDRGGDTQYF	TGTGCCAGCAGCCGGAACGACAGGGGCGGGGATACGCAGTATTTT
-	TRBD2	TRBV20-1	TRBJ2-1	CSALSGGAYEQFF	TGCAGTGCCCTTAGCGGGGGGGCCTATGAGCAGTTCTTC
-	TRBD1	TRBV7-8	TRBJ2-7	CASSLAPGQGNEQYF	TGTGCCAGCAGCTTAGCCCCGGGACAGGGAAATGAGCAGTACTTC
few	-	TRBV12-3/TRBV12-4	TRBJ1-1	CASSLGGMTEAFF	TGTGCCAGCAGTTTAGGGGGGATGACTGAAGCTTTCTTT
few	-	TRBV6-6	TRBJ1-2	CASSYGTHLNYGYTF	TGTGCCAGCAGTTACGGGACACACCTTAACTATGGCTATACCTTC
few	-	TRBV6-5	TRBJ1-2	CASSYGQSNYAYTF	TGTGCCAGCAGTTACGGGCAGTCTAACTATGCCTACACCTTC
-	-	TRBV27	TRBJ2-2	CASSRLRTENTGELFF	TGTGCCAGCAGTAGACTCCGGACAGAAAACACCGGGGAGCTGTTTTTT
few	-	TRBV2	TRBJ1-2	CASSAPDGSNYGYTF	TGTGCCAGCAGCGCTCCGGACGGTAGTAACTATGGCTACACCTTC
-	TRBD2	TRBV5-1	TRBJ2-1	CASSYSGGRTNEQFF	TGCGCCAGCAGCTATAGCGGGGGGCGGACCAATGAGCAGTTCTTC
few	-	TRBV7-2	TRBJ1-5	CASSQQWGSNQPQHF	TGTGCCAGCAGCCAGCAGTGGGGGAGCAATCAGCCCCAGCATTTT
many	-	TRBV7-9	TRBJ2-3	CASSFGRYTDTQYF	TGTGCCAGCAGCTTCGGGCGGTACACAGATACGCAGTATTTT
-	-	TRBV10-3	TRBJ1-5	CAISEPLTDSNQPQHF	TGTGCCATCAGTGAGCCGCTGACGGATAGCAATCAGCCCCAGCATTTT
-	-	TRBV12-3/TRBV12-4	TRBJ1-1	CASSLRHLGRDTEAFF	TGTGCCAGCAGTTTACGTCACCTAGGGAGAGACACTGAAGCTTTCTTT
few	-	TRBV7-8	TRBJ2-3	CASSSQAADTQYF	TGTGCCAGCAGCTCCCAAGCCGCAGATACGCAGTATTTT